This TCR beta chain was documented in a study of T cell clones after liver transplantation. Study-wide background: TCRbeta sequencing after a pre-transplant mixed lymphocyte reaction identified graft-donor-reactive clones, later tracked in post-transplant blood. Standard immunosuppression, with no induction, continued until 12-24 months after transplant. Study-wide points: A larger donor-reactive than third-party decline suggested partial antigen-specific deletion.

Sequenced by immunoSEQ multiplex PCR; TCRdb stores in-frame clones only, minus some. The sample consists of about 33,000 clones, about 93% of them appearing once. Regarding this clone: The antigen is undetermined.

The TCR originated in a human patient who received a liver transplant. Some T cells may be supplied by the graft donor. The specimen was CD8+ T cells from blood, collected 12 months after liver transplant.

The CDR3 DNA is TGCGCCAGCAGCCCCAGACAGGGCCCGATGGGTGGCCAGTACTTC. Translating gives CASSPRQGPMGGQYF. J is TRBJ2-5 and V is TRBV5-1; 7 positions agree with TRBD1. The CDR3 totals 15 residues. V shed 4 bases and J 10 bases; nucleotides not matched to a gene: 16. Germline V gives CDR1 SGHRS, CDR2 YFSETQ. Based on the CDR3 plus reference TRBV5-1 and TRBJ2-5, the full variable domain is KAGVTQTPRYLIKTRGQQVTLSCSPISGHRSVSWYQQTPGQGLQFLFEYFSETQRNKGNFPGRFSGRQFSNSRSEMNVSTLELGDSALYLCASSPRQGPMGGQYFGPGTRLLVL.